The clone carrying this TCR beta chain was found once. The sample originates from a study of blood T cell repertoires in COVID-19. Study-level information: Sites in the United States, Italy and Spain provided acute and convalescent COVID-19 samples.

In the original processing: It was from reference gene primer amplification that nucleated cell counts were estimated. The method was immunoSEQ multiplex PCR; TCRdb's version includes in-frame clones alone and lacks a portion of them. D and trimming come from the DNA, and the V and J calls and clone size come from that table. The sample holds more than 95,000 clones, around four fifths seen once. CDR1 SEHNR and CDR2 FQNEAQ come from the germline V gene (reference sequence). The CDR3 has 14 amino acids. V was trimmed by 2 bases and J by 0 bases, leaving 6 bases between them. The TCR comes from a man between 25 and 39 years old with acute or convalescent COVID-19. The gene calls are TRBV7-9 and TRBJ2-3; D is ambiguous. Specimen: peripheral blood. CDR3 loop: CASSLSQSTDTQYF. For the CDR3, the DNA is TGTGCCAGCAGCTTATCACAGAGCACAGATACGCAGTATTTT.